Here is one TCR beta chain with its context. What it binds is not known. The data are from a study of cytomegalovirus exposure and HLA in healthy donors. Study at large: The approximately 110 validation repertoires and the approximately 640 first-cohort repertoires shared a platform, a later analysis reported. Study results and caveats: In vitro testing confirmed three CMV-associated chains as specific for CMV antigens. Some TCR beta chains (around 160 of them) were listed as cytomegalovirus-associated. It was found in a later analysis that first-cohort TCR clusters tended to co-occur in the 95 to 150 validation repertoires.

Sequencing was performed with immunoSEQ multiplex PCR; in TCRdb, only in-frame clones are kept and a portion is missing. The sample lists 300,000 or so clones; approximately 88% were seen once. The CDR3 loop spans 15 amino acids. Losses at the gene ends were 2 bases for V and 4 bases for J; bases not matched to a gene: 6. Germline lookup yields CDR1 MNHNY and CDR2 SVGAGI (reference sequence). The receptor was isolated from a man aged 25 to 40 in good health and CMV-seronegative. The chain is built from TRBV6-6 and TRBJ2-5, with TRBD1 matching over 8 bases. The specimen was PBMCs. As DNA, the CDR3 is TGTGCCAGCAGTTACGGACAGGGACGGGGAGAGACCCAGTACTTC. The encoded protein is CASSYGQGRGETQYF.